This T cell receptor beta chain comes out of a study of cytomegalovirus exposure and HLA in healthy donors. Study-level points and caveats: Reports credit the classifier with highly specific, highly sensitive diagnosis of cytomegalovirus status. When presence/absence was analysed, sequencing depth was taken to be roughly uniform across donors.

V trimming: 0 bases; J trimming: 5 bases; junction bases outside the gene matches: 9. CDR1 MGHRA and CDR2 YSYEKL come from the germline V gene. CDR3 length equals 17 residues. Researchers ran the PCR with 60 Vbeta and 13 Jbeta primers. Sequenced by immunoSEQ multiplex PCR; TCRdb stores in-frame clones only, minus some. The table records roughly 140,000 clones, around 80% of them present only once. Of note for this clone: Its specificity is unknown.

The J gene is TRBJ2-3, the V gene TRBV4-1; 9 nucleotides match TRBD1. Sequenced input: PBMCs. The receptor was derived from a man aged 30 to 39 in good health and CMV-seropositive. CDR3 loop: CASSQDGGGTGKDTQYF. CDR3 nucleotide sequence: TGCGCCAGCAGCCAAGATGGAGGAGGGACAGGGAAAGATACGCAGTATTTT.